This T cell receptor (beta chain) was found in a study of blood T cells in healthy people across ages. Combining a sample-barcoded 5' primer with a J-beta primer mix, a second PCR ran for 7 to 11 cycles. TCRdb analysed the 5' RACE reads with MiXCR anew, one entry per CDR3 protein. The top ten hold 7.7% of the sample, which has about 1,800,000 distinct CDR3 sequences, approximately 28% seen once. Isolated PBMCs totaled at least 7 million in each sample. No fewer than 5.5 micrograms of total RNA were isolated from every sample. The CDR3 loop spans 18 amino acids. Per the germline V gene, CDR1 is MNHEY and CDR2 is SVGAGI. The V gene lost 2 bases and the J gene lost 0 bases, with 16 bases spanning the gap.

The rearrangement links TRBV6-5 to TRBJ1-4; D unclear. Sequenced material: blood. The source is a woman aged 30 to 39 in good health. The CDR3 spells CASSYRGPYRATNEKLFF. CDR3 nucleotides: TGTGCCAGCAGTTACCGCGGGCCATACCGAGCAACTAATGAAAAACTGTTTTTT.